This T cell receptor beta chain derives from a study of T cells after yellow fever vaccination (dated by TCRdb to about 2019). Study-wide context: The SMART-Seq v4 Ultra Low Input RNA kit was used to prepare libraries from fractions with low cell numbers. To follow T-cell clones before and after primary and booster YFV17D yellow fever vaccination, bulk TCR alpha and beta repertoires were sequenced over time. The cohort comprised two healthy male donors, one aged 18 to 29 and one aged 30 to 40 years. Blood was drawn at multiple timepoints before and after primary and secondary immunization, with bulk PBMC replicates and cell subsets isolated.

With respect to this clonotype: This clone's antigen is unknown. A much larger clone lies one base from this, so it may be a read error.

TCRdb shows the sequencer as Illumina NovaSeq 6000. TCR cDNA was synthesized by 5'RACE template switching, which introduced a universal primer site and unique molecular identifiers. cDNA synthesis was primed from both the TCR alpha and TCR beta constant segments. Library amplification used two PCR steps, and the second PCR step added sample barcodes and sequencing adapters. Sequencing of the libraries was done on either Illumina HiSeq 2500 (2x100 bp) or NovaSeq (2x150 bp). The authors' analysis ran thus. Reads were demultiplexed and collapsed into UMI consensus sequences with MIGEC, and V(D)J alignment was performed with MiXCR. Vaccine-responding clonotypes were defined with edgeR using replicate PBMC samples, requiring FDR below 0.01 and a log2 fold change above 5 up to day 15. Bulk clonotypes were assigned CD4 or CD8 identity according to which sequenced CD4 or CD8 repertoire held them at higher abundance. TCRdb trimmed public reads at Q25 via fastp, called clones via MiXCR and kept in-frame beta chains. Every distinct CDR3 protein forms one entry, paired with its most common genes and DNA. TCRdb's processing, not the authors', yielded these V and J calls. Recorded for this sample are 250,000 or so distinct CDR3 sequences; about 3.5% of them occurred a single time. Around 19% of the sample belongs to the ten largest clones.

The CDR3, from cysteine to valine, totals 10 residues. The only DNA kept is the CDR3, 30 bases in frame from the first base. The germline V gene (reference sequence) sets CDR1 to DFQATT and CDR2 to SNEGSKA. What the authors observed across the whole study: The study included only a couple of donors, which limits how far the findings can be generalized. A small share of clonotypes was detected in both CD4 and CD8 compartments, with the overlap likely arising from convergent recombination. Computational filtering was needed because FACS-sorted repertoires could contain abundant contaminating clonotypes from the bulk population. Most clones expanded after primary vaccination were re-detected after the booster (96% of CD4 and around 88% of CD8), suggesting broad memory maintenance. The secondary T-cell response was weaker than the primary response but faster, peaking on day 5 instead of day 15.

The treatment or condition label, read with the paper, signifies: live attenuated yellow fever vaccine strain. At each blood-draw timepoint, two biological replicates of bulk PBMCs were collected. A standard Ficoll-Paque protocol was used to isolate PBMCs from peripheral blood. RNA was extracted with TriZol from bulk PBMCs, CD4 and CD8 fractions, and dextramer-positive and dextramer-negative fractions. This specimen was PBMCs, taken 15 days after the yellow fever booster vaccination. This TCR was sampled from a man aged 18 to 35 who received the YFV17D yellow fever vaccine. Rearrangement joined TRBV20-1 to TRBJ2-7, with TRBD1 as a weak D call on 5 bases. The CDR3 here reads CRDTEYEKYV. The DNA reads TGCAGGGACACGGAGTACGAGAAGTACGTC.